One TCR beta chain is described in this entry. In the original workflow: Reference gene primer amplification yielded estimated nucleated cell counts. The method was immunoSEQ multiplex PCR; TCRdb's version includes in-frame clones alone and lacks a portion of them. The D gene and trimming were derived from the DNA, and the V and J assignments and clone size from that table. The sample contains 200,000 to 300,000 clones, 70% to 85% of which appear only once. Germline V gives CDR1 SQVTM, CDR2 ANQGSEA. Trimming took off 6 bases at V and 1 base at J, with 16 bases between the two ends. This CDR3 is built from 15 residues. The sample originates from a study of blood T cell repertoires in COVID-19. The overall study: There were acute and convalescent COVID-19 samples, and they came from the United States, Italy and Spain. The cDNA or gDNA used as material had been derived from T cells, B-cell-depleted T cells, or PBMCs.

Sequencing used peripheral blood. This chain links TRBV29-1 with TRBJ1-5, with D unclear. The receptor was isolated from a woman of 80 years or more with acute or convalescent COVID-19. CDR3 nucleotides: TGCAGCGTGGGAGAAAACAGTCTGAGCAATCAGCCCCAGCATTTT. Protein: CSVGENSLSNQPQHF.